This T cell receptor beta chain was sequenced for a study of T-cell reconstitution after alpha-beta-depleted transplantation in children. Study conclusions and caveats: The origin of alpha-beta T cells about two months after transplant was reportedly several hundred expanded graft clones. Some patients' high day-60 TCRbeta diversity was traced to surviving recipient T cells and thymic progenitors.

Preparation of the TCRbeta library used unique molecular identifiers. TCRdb re-called the PCR reads through MiXCR, storing one row per CDR3 protein. The table has around 200,000 distinct CDR3 sequences, approximately 15% seen once. Of note for this clonotype: Its target is unknown.

CDR1 and CDR2 from the germline V gene are MNHEY and SMNVEV (reference sequence). The CDR3 spans 14 residues. V was clipped by 2 bases and J by 2 bases, with 10 bases between them. The sequence was collected from a male patient aged 2-9 years who had a stem cell transplant for acute lymphoblastic leukemia, so the T cells may come from the graft donor. The J gene is TRBJ2-7, the V gene TRBV27; D not certain. The starting material was PBMCs, mostly from graft donor cells, obtained 360 days after TCRalphabeta/CD19-depleted stem cell transplant. CDR3 amino acids: CASSLKGPAYEQYF. The CDR3 DNA sequence: TGTGCCAGCAGTTTAAAAGGGCCTGCCTACGAGCAGTACTTC.